Here is one T cell receptor beta chain with its context. The target antigen is unknown. This sample is part of a study of T cell responses to AZD1222 COVID-19 vaccine. The overall study: Second doses were pooled across both intervals (about 4 or about 12 weeks). The study's findings and limits: A reported finding is that nearly half of spike-specific TCRs target unmutated variant regions.

The V end was cut by 6 bases, the J end by 2 bases, with 11 bases between. The germline gives CDR1 MDHEN, CDR2 SYDVKM. The length of the CDR3 is 13 residues. Some clones are missing from TCRdb's copy, which holds only in-frame ones; the method was immunoSEQ multiplex PCR. The table includes approximately 90,000 clones, approximately 88% detected once. Source: peripheral blood, taken on day 0 of AZD1222 vaccination. The TCR was taken from an adult in good health. The chain recombines TRBV28 with TRBJ2-7, with D hard to call. The CDR3 region is CASSINPPYEQYF. The CDR3 coding sequence is TGTGCCAGCAGCATCAACCCACCCTACGAGCAGTACTTC. The variable domain in full, completed from reference TRBV28 and TRBJ2-7, reads DVKVTQSSRYLVKRTGEKVFLECVQDMDHENMFWYRQDPGLGLRLIYFSYDVKMKEKGDIPEGYSVSREKKERFSLILESASTNQTSMYLCASSINPPYEQYFGPGTRLTVT.